A selection of T cell receptor beta chains follows, all from one sample in a study of cytomegalovirus exposure and HLA in healthy donors. The data were produced by immunoSEQ multiplex PCR, yet TCRdb's version contains in-frame clones alone and is incomplete. The data contain 100,000 or so clones, around 63% of them seen just once; the ten biggest clones take up 3.2%. The sequencing input was PBMCs. The receptors originated from a man aged 30-40 years in good health and CMV-seronegative. Both conserved end residues are part of each CDR3.

cdr3_aa: CASSERSYNSPLHF
v_call: TRBV2
j_call: TRBJ1-6

cdr3_aa: CASSLAGGSTDTQYF
v_call: TRBV28
j_call: TRBJ2-3

cdr3_aa: CASSLSSRRERSYEQYF
v_call: TRBV28
j_call: .

cdr3_aa: CASSSGGEGKTQYF
v_call: TRBV7-7
j_call: TRBJ2-5

cdr3_aa: CASSLAPGQGTHTEAFF
v_call: TRBV5-1
j_call: TRBJ1-1

cdr3_aa: CASSSYPSGGYGYTF
v_call: TRBV5-6
j_call: TRBJ1-2

cdr3_aa: CASSVSTETQYF
v_call: TRBV7-6
j_call: TRBJ2-5

cdr3_aa: CATGTSVKEWTNTGELFF
v_call: TRBV15
j_call: TRBJ2-2

cdr3_aa: CASSVGTSGRANEQFF
v_call: TRBV9
j_call: TRBJ2-1

cdr3_aa: CASSLGLAGDLNEQFF
v_call: TRBV5-6
j_call: TRBJ2-1

cdr3_aa: CASSQGKGTYEQYF
v_call: TRBV4-3
j_call: TRBJ2-7

cdr3_aa: CASGLSGGNEQFF
v_call: TRBV12-5
j_call: TRBJ2-1

cdr3_aa: CASSVPGQVGYNGYTF
v_call: TRBV14
j_call: TRBJ1-2

cdr3_aa: CASSSLPSGRTHEQYF
v_call: TRBV6-6
j_call: TRBJ2-7

cdr3_aa: CASSPGLDGTYEQYF
v_call: TRBV11-1
j_call: TRBJ2-7

cdr3_aa: CASCGTRNQPQHF
v_call: TRBV2
j_call: TRBJ1-5

cdr3_aa: CASTPYYSRAGLPTDTQYF
v_call: TRBV7-2
j_call: TRBJ2-3

cdr3_aa: CSVGGDGHNQPQHF
v_call: TRBV29-1
j_call: TRBJ1-5

cdr3_aa: CASSKTTGERANYGYTF
v_call: TRBV18
j_call: TRBJ1-2

cdr3_aa: CASSERRDRLVTGANVLTF
v_call: TRBV2
j_call: TRBJ2-6

cdr3_aa: CASSFDRGNSPLHF
v_call: TRBV6-6
j_call: TRBJ1-6

cdr3_aa: CASSSGVKSLGYTF
v_call: TRBV28
j_call: TRBJ1-2

cdr3_aa: CASSPAVQETQYF
v_call: TRBV18
j_call: TRBJ2-5

cdr3_aa: CASSFRRQGITDTQYF
v_call: TRBV5-1
j_call: TRBJ2-3

cdr3_aa: CAWEFQGTDTQYF
v_call: TRBV30
j_call: TRBJ2-3

cdr3_aa: CASSPGLAGADTQYF
v_call: TRBV7-2
j_call: TRBJ2-3

cdr3_aa: CARNSGTGGKNEQFF
v_call: TRBV30
j_call: TRBJ2-1

cdr3_aa: CASQRTGSGSDEQYF
v_call: TRBV5-6
j_call: .

cdr3_aa: CASSQDTRITNYGYTF
v_call: TRBV4-3
j_call: TRBJ1-2

cdr3_aa: CASSRTSGRAETQYF
v_call: TRBV5-4
j_call: TRBJ2-5

cdr3_aa: CASSRDRLVKTF
v_call: TRBV7-3
j_call: TRBJ1-2

cdr3_aa: CASSASPNGGTQYF
v_call: TRBV9
j_call: TRBJ2-5

cdr3_aa: CASSQDLTADTQYF
v_call: TRBV4-3
j_call: TRBJ2-3

cdr3_aa: CASSFQGARYEQYF
v_call: TRBV7-9
j_call: TRBJ2-7

cdr3_aa: CASSLETGTGNTEAFF
v_call: TRBV5-1
j_call: TRBJ1-1

cdr3_aa: CASSLDRGQVGELFF
v_call: TRBV18
j_call: TRBJ2-2

cdr3_aa: CASSLTDNSYNEQFF
v_call: TRBV11-2
j_call: TRBJ2-1

cdr3_aa: CASSSQLARRGNGQFF
v_call: TRBV27
j_call: TRBJ2-1

cdr3_aa: CAGRRPGLAEETQYF
v_call: TRBV7-2
j_call: TRBJ2-5

cdr3_aa: CASSVEPQVPSEAFF
v_call: TRBV9
j_call: TRBJ1-1

cdr3_aa: CASSTVTAAIKFF
v_call: TRBV6-1
j_call: TRBJ2-1

cdr3_aa: CAWRSSEIHEQYF
v_call: TRBV30
j_call: TRBJ2-7

cdr3_aa: CASSLSRQGTNEKLFF
v_call: TRBV18
j_call: TRBJ1-4

cdr3_aa: CASSTTSGSSYEQYF
v_call: TRBV6-5
j_call: TRBJ2-7

cdr3_aa: CASSNGGSPNEKLFF
v_call: TRBV6-5
j_call: TRBJ1-4

cdr3_aa: CASRTGVYSNQPQHF
v_call: TRBV6-1
j_call: TRBJ1-5

cdr3_aa: CASSSAYLTSGTLNYEQYF
v_call: TRBV28
j_call: TRBJ2-7